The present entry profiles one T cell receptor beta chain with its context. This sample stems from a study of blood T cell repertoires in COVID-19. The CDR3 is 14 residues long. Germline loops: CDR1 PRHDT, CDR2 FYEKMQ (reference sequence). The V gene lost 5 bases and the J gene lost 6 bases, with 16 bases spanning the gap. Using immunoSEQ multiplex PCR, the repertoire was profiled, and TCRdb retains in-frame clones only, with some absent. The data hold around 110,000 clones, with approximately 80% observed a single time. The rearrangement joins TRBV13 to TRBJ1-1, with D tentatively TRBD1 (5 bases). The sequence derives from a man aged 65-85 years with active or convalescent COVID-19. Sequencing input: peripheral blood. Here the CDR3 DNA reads TGTGCCAGCAGCAACCGGGGGGGTGGCGCTGAAGCTTTCTTT. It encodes CASSNRGGGAEAFF.